This TCR beta chain is drawn from a study of T cell responses to AZD1222 COVID-19 vaccine. TCRdb's table, derived via immunoSEQ multiplex PCR, lists solely in-frame clones and lacks some. The sample holds over 50,000 clones, 80% seen once. Germline CDR1 KGHSH, CDR2 LQKENI. V was pared by 1 base and J by 6 bases, with 15 bases between. This CDR3 is 15 amino acids long. The source was peripheral blood, collected 28 days after the second AZD1222 dose. The sequence was obtained from an adult who received the AZD1222 COVID-19 vaccine. The chain recombines TRBV18 with TRBJ1-2, with a weak D call TRBD1 (6 bases). The CDR3 DNA reads TGTGCCAGCTCACCACGGCAGGGGCCCGACGATGGCTACACCTTC. Its protein product is CASSPRQGPDDGYTF.